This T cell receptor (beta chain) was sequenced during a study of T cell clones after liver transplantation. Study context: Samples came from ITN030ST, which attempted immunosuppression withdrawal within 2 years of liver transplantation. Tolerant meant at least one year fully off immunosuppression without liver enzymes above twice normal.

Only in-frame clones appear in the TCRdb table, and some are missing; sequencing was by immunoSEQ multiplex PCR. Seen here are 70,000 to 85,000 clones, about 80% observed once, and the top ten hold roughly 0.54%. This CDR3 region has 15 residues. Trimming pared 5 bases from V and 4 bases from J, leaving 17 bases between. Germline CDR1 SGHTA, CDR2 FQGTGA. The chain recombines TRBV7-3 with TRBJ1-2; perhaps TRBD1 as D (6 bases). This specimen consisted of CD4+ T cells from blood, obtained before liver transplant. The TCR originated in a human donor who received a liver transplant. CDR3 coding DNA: TGTGCCAGCAGCGCAGTTCGCGGGGGCTCCTATGGCTACACCTTC. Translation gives CASSAVRGGSYGYTF.